These 13 T cell receptor beta chains were sequenced from one sample in a study of CD8 T cells in ankylosing spondylitis. TCRdb reprocessed the 5' RACE reads with MiXCR, giving one entry per CDR3 protein. The data contain 500,000 to 650,000 distinct CDR3 sequences, roughly 5.3% of them seen just once; the ten biggest clones take up under 4.5%. These receptors have no identified antigens. Study results and caveats: Within ankylosing spondylitis blood, a TCR beta motif made up of eight highly homologous variants appeared to be characteristic.

The sample was blood, either unsorted or a sorted T cell fraction (not recorded which). The source is a male donor with ankylosing spondylitis.

The table lists this clonotype with a few counts. The chain couples TRBV11-1 to TRBJ2-1; D is unresolved. V was pared by 5 bases and J by 4 bases, with 15 bases between. Germline V gives CDR1 SGHAT, CDR2 FQDESV (reference sequence). This CDR3 is 15 amino acids long. CDR3 DNA: TGTGCCAGCAGCACGAGGCCTTTGAGGTACAATGAGCAGTTCTTC. This gives the protein CASSTRPLRYNEQFF.

This clonotype was detected ten times or more. V is TRBV5-1 and J is TRBJ2-1, with 9 positions matching TRBD2. The CDR3 sequence is 16 residues long. From germline, CDR1 is SGHRS and CDR2 YFSETQ. V lost 1 base to trimming and J lost 4 bases; unmatched junction nucleotides: 6. CDR3 sequence reads: CASSLPLAGIYNEQFF. CDR3 bases: TGCGCCAGCAGCTTGCCCCTAGCGGGGATATACAATGAGCAGTTCTTC.

The CDR3 sequence is CASSSRAGGYYNEQFF. The DNA of the CDR3 is TGTGCCAGCAGTTCCCGGGCAGGGGGCTACTACAATGAGCAGTTCTTC. This chain connects TRBV28 to TRBJ2-1, with 8 bases aligning to TRBD1. The CDR3 loop spans 16 amino acids. J was trimmed by 3 bases and V by 4 bases; bases with no gene match: 8. The germline V gene has CDR1 MDHEN and CDR2 SYDVKM.

The table lists this clonotype with many counts. The chain uses TRBV27 and TRBJ2-7; 9 bases are a match to TRBD1. V was clipped by 7 bases and J by 2 bases; unmatched bases: 6. The CDR3 covers 14 residues. Looked up from germline, CDR1 is MNHEY and CDR2 is SMNVEV (reference sequence). CDR3 amino acids: CASTMGQGPYEQYF. CDR3 coding DNA: TGTGCCAGCACCATGGGACAGGGACCCTACGAGCAGTACTTC.

In this sample, this clonotype turned up many times. The chain is built from TRBV28 and TRBJ1-5; 9 nucleotides align to TRBD1. CDR3 length: 14 amino acids. Germline trimming cut 7 bases from V and 6 bases from J; bases unmatched to any gene: 7. Germline lookup yields CDR1 MDHEN and CDR2 SYDVKM. The CDR3 DNA follows: TGTGCCAGCATAGAGGGACAGGGCACTCAGCCCCAGCATTTT. It specifies CASIEGQGTQPQHF.

This clonotype occurred many times. The chain couples TRBV6-5 to TRBJ2-1; 11 nucleotides align to TRBD2. The CDR3 has 15 residues. Germline V CDR1 and CDR2: MNHEY, SVGAGI. V dropped 0 bases and J dropped 9; count of bases not matched to a gene: 4. Here the CDR3 DNA reads TGTGCCAGCAGTTACTCGGGTACTAGCGGGGGTGAGCAGTTCTTC. Translated, it gives CASSYSGTSGGEQFF.

This clonotype appeared many times. The genes are TRBV20-1 and TRBJ2-2; D is uncertain. Trimming left V 3 bases short and J 2 bases short, with 16 bases between. Germline V lookup: CDR1 DFQATT, CDR2 SNEGSKA (reference sequence). The CDR3 is 16 amino acids. CDR3 sequence reads: CSASVWQRPNTGELFF. In DNA form, the CDR3 reads TGCAGTGCTAGTGTTTGGCAGAGACCTAACACCGGGGAGCTGTTTTTT.

This clonotype was observed at least ten times. The rearrangement joins TRBV25-1 to TRBJ2-2, with no clear D. The V gene lost 1 base and the J gene lost 4 bases, with 7 bases spanning the gap. The CDR3 has 14 residues. Per the germline V gene, CDR1 is MGHDK and CDR2 is SYGVNS. This CDR3 reads CASSESYPTGELFF. The CDR3 DNA is TGTGCCAGCAGTGAATCATACCCCACCGGGGAGCTGTTTTTT. Full variable domain (outside the CDR3, taken from reference TRBV25-1 and TRBJ2-2): EADIYQTPRYLVIGTGKKITLECSQTMGHDKMYWYQQDPGMELHLIHYSYGVNSTEKGDLSSESTVSRIRTEHFPLTLESARPSHTSQYLCASSESYPTGELFFGEGSRLTVL.

On this clonotype itself: This may be a read error: a much more frequent sequence differs by one nucleotide. This chain joins TRBV6-2 or TRBV6-3 and TRBJ1-3; D gene uncertain. Germline V gene data show CDR1 as MNHEY and CDR2 as SVGEGT. The length of the CDR3 is 14 residues. The CDR3: CTSSVDLSGNTIYF. The CDR3 DNA is TGTACCAGCAGCGTCGATCTCTCTGGAAACACCATATATTTT.

This clonotype was seen many times. This chain uses TRBV7-2 with TRBJ2-1; unclear D gene. The V end lost 4 bases, the J end lost 5 bases, and 9 bases lay between the germline ends. This CDR3 has 13 amino acids. The V gene's germline CDR1 is SGHTA and CDR2 FQGNSA. The CDR3: CASSSSLDNEQFF. For the CDR3, the DNA is TGTGCCAGCAGCTCCTCCCTGGACAATGAGCAGTTCTTC.

This clonotype has ten or more counts. The chain recombines TRBV4-3 with TRBJ2-7; 11 nucleotides align to TRBD2. The CDR3 totals 16 residues. Per the germline V gene, CDR1 is LGHNA and CDR2 is YSLEER. V trimming: 0 bases; J trimming: 4 bases; junction bases outside the gene matches: 5. The CDR3 protein is CASSQENLAGGYEQYF. CDR3 DNA sequence: TGCGCCAGCAGCCAAGAGAATTTAGCGGGAGGGTACGAGCAGTACTTC.

The sample holds many counts of this clonotype. The chain has TRBV9 and TRBJ1-2, with TRBD1 as a possible D gene (6 bases). CDR1 SGDLS and CDR2 YYNGEE come from the germline V gene. There are 17 residues in the CDR3. V was cut by 0 bases and J by 4 bases, with 19 bases left in between. The CDR3 region is CASSVGAGNRDTYGYTF. CDR3 nucleotide sequence: TGTGCCAGCAGCGTAGGAGCTGGAAACAGGGACACCTATGGCTACACCTTC.

This clonotype occurred many times. This chain connects TRBV5-1 to TRBJ2-3; TRBD1 might be the D (5 bases). Germline-derived CDR1 and CDR2 are SGHRS and YFSETQ. The CDR3 has 15 amino acids. V was trimmed by 1 base and J by 2 bases, leaving 11 bases between them. CDR3 nucleotide sequence: TGCGCCAGCAGCTTGTTTTTACAGGCCACAGATACGCAGTATTTT. Translating gives CASSLFLQATDTQYF.